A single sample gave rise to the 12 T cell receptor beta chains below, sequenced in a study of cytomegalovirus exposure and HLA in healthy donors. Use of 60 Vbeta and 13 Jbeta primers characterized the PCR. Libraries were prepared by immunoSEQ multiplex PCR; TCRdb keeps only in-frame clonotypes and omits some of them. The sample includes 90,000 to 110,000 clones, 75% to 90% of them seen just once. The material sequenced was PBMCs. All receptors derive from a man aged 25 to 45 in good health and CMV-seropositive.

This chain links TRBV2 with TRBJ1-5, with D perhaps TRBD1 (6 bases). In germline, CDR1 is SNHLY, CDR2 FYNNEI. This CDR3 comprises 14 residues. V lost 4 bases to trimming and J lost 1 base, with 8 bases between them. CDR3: CASSARGSNQPQHF. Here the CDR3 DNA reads TGTGCCAGCAGTGCCAGGGGCAGCAATCAGCCCCAGCATTTT.

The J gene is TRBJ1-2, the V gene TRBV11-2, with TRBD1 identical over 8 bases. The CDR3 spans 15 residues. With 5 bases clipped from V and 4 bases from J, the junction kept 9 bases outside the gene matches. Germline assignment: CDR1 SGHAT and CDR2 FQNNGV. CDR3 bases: TGTGCCAGCAGCCCTGACAGGGGTTGGGGCTATGGCTACACCTTC. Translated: CASSPDRGWGYGYTF.

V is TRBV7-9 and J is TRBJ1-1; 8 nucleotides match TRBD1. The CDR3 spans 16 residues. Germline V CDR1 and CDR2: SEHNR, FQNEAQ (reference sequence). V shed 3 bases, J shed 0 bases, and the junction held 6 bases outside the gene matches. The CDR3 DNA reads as TGTGCCAGCAGCTTCCGACAGGGGTACATGAACACTGAAGCTTTCTTT. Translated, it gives CASSFRQGYMNTEAFF.

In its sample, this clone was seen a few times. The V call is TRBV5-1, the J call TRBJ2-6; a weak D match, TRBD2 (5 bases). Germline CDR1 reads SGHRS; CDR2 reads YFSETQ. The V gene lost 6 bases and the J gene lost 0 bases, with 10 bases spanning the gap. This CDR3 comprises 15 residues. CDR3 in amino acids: CASMDGNSGANVLTF. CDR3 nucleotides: TGCGCCAGCATGGACGGGAACTCTGGGGCCAACGTCCTGACTTTC.

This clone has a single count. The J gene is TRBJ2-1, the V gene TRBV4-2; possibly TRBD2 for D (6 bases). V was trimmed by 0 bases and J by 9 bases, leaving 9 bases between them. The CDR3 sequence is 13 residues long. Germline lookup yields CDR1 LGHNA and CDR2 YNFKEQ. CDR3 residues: CASSQDRRGEQFF. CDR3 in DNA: TGTGCCAGCAGCCAAGATCGGCGGGGTGAGCAGTTCTTC.

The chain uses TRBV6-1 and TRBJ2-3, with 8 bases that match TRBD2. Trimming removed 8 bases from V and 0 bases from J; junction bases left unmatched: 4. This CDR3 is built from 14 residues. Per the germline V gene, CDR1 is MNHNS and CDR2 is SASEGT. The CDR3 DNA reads TGTGCCAGCCTTAGCGGGGCAAGCACAGATACGCAGTATTTT. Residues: CASLSGASTDTQYF.

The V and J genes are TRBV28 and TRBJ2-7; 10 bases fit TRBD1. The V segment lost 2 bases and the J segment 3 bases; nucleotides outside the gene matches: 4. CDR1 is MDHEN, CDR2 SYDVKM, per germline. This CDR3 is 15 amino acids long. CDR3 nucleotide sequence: TGTGCCAGCAGTTTACCGGGACAGGGGTACTACGAGCAGTACTTC. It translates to CASSLPGQGYYEQYF.

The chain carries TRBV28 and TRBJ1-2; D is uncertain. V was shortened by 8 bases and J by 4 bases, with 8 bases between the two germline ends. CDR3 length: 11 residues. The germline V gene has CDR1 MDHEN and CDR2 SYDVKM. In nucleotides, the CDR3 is TGTGCCAGCGGGCCGACCTATGGCTACACCTTC. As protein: CASGPTYGYTF.

The CDR3 here is CASSWGLAGGPGKNIQYF. The CDR3 DNA is TGTGCCAGCAGCTGGGGACTAGCGGGGGGGCCGGGCAAAAACATTCAGTACTTC. The chain has TRBV7-2 and TRBJ2-4, with TRBD2 matching 16 bases. Germline CDR1 is SGHTA and CDR2 is FQGNSA. The CDR3 has 18 residues. After removal of 4 bases from V and 3 bases from J, the junction contained 6 bases not matched to a gene.

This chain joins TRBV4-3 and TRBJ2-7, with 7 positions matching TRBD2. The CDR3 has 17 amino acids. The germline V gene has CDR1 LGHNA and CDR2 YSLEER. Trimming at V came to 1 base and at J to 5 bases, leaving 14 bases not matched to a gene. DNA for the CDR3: TGCGCCAGCAGCCAAGCCACTTATTTGGGGGGGTCCCACGAGCAGTACTTC. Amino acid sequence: CASSQATYLGGSHEQYF.

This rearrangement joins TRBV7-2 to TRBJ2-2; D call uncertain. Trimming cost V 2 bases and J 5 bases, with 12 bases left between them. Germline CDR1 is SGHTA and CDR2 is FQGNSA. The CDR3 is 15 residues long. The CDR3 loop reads CASSLFTKVTGELFF. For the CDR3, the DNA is TGTGCCAGCAGCTTATTCACTAAGGTGACCGGGGAGCTGTTTTTT.

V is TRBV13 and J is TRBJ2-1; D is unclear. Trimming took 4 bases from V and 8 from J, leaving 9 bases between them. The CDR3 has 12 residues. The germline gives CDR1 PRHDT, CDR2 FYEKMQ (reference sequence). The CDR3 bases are TGTGCCAGCAGCTATCAGTGGCATGAGCAGTTCTTC. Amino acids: CASSYQWHEQFF.